This T cell receptor beta chain was obtained from a study of blood T cell repertoires in COVID-19 (dated by TCRdb to about 2020). The study in broad terms: Samples covering the acute and convalescent phases of COVID-19 were provided by collaborators in the United States, Italy and Spain. HLA class I and class II types, where available, came from metadata supplied by the sample provider rather than from assay-based typing. The repertoires were released in a freely available public database intended as a resource for research on the immune response to SARS-CoV-2. Samples came from the ongoing ImmuneRACE study (first 160 participants) plus 1,254 subjects from 6 global collaborators. Subjects who had been exposed to COVID-19, were actively infected with it, or had recovered from it provided the deeply sampled blood TCRbeta repertoires that made up the dataset. Sample metadata almost always included a de-identified subject ID, COVID-19 status, age in years and sex. The material from the prospective study consisted of cDNA or gDNA derived from T cells, B-cell-depleted T cells, or PBMCs.

The investigation overall reported the following: How much clinical and demographic metadata was included differed by source and by participant, and the metadata was provided uncurated.

Via the germline V gene (reference sequence), CDR1 is SEHNR and CDR2 FQNEAQ. The CDR3, from cysteine to phenylalanine, totals 12 residues. The kept DNA is CDR3 alone, 36 bases in frame from the first base. V and J lose 5 bases and 6 bases, and a span of 11 bases separates them. Comment on this clone: No antigen is known for it. The sample holds no much larger clone one base away, and base qualities are not on file.

TCRbeta CDR3 regions were amplified from genomic DNA using the immunoSEQ Assay, a bias-controlled multiplex PCR. Regarding the original processing steps: Nucleated cell counts per sample were estimated from amplification of reference gene primers within the assay. Sequence reads were collapsed and filtered to measure the absolute abundance of every unique TCRbeta CDR3 rearrangement. Productive Simpson clonality was computed per sample as the square root of Simpson's diversity index over productive rearrangements. In its TCRdb copy, this immuneACCESS table keeps in-frame sequences only and misses some clones. Where compared with another copy, unresolved V genes explain less than half of these, and the others have no known cause. The DNA gave D and trimming, while V, J and clone size come from that table. The sample contains 100,000 or so clones, roughly 80% of them found a single time. The top ten constitute roughly 15% of the sample.

Whole blood was collected in K2EDTA tubes by collaborating institutions according to the institutions' own protocols. For TCRbeta analysis, collaborator samples were shipped as frozen whole blood, as isolated PBMCs, or as DNA extracted from either sample type. Sequencing was done on a sample of peripheral blood. The TCR comes from a woman of 80 years or more with acute or convalescent COVID-19. The rearranged chain carries TRBV7-9 and TRBJ2-7, with no D gene named confidently. The nucleotides read TGTGCCAGCAGCCCTTTTTTCGGCGAGCAGTACTTC. The encoded protein is CASSPFFGEQYF.